The T cell receptor (beta chain) under discussion was sequenced for a study of blood T cell repertoires in COVID-19. In the case of this clone: Additional DNA sequences in this sample encode the identical CDR3.

The CDR3 sequence is 15 residues long. From germline, CDR1 is SGHDN and CDR2 FVKESK. The V gene lost 6 bases and the J gene lost 2 bases, with 17 bases spanning the gap. Authors' analysis steps: Estimation of nucleated cell counts relied on the amplification of reference gene primers. Only in-frame clones appear in the TCRdb table, and some are missing; sequencing was by immunoSEQ multiplex PCR. The DNA gave D and trimming, while V, J and clone size come from that table. The sample shows roughly 200,000 clones, 70% to 90% of them seen only once. The rearrangement links TRBV14 to TRBJ2-7, with D possibly TRBD2 on 6 matching bases. The sequenced material came from peripheral blood. The TCR was taken from a man in his sixties with acute or convalescent COVID-19. The CDR3: CASSPPGGGAYEQYF. The CDR3 DNA sequence: TGTGCCAGCAGTCCCCCTGGGGGAGGCGCCTACGAGCAGTACTTC.